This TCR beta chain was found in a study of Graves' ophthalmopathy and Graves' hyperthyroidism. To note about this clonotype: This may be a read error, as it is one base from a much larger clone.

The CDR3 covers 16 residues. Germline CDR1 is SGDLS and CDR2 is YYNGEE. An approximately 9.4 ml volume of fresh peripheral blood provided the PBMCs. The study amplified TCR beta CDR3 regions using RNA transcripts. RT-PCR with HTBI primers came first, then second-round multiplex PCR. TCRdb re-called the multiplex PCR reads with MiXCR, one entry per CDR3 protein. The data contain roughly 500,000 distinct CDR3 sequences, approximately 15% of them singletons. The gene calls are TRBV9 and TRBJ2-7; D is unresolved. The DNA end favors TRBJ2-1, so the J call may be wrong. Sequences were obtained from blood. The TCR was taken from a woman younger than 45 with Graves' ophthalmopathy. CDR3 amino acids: CASSVVGRTGIYEQFF. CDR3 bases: TGTGCCAGCAGCGTAGTAGGAAGAACCGGAATCTACGAGCAGTTCTTC.